This T cell receptor beta chain was obtained from a study of T cell repertoires in cytomegalovirus infection. Study conclusions and caveats: Predominance within the ex vivo response was attributable to HLA-C-restricted CMV-specific TCR beta clonotypes. Identification of carriers of CMV plus the relevant HLA was achieved through cumulative public TCR beta family frequency.

Germline CDR1 and CDR2: LNHDA and SQIVND (reference sequence). Losses at the gene ends were 9 bases for V and 8 bases for J; bases not matched to a gene: 13. CDR3 length: 16 residues. TCRdb passed the reads through MiXCR, listing each CDR3 protein once. This sample yields around 300,000 distinct CDR3 sequences, of which approximately 25% are seen a single time; about 14% belongs to the top ten. About this clonotype itself: Its antigen is unidentified.

The sequence was collected from a human donor in good health (CMV status not recorded). Some clones in this sample may be carry-over from other donors' samples. The chain uses TRBV19 and TRBJ2-1, with 13 nucleotides matching TRBD2. Sequenced material: cultured PBMCs, taken from culture after CMV antigen stimulation. CDR3: CASRTGTSGVLDEQFF. The CDR3 DNA reads as TGTGCCAGCCGGACCGGGACTAGCGGGGTGCTAGATGAGCAGTTCTTC.